This T cell receptor beta chain was identified in a study of OX40 agonist ivuxolimab in advanced cancers. The CDR3 sequence is 12 residues long. From germline, CDR1 is LNHDA and CDR2 SQIVND (reference sequence). With 3 bases removed from V and 7 bases from J, the gap between germline ends came to 9 bases. Method: immunoSEQ multiplex PCR; TCRdb's copy keeps in-frame clones and lacks some. The table records roughly 80,000 clones, around 80% of them present only once. About this clone: The antigen is undetermined.

Study-level findings and limits: Normalized T-cell clonal expansion was also low in a subset of nonresponders. Within 6 weeks, CD4+ and CD8+ blood T cells expanded clonally at 0.1 to 3.0 mg/kg. On average, CD8+ T cells showed a greater number of expanded clones than CD4+.

Samples of blood were obtained at baseline, on cycle 4 day 1, and on cycle 7 day 1. The sample consisted of CD4+ or CD8+ T cells sorted from blood, taken in a trial of the OX40 agonist ivuxolimab. The genes are TRBV19 and TRBJ1-2, with D uncertain. The TCR originated in an adult with an advanced solid tumor such as melanoma, head and neck, liver or kidney cancer. CDR3 in amino acids: CASSINGRGYTF. The DNA of the CDR3 is TGTGCCAGTAGTATTAACGGCCGTGGCTACACCTTC.